The T cell receptor beta chain described here comes from a study of T cell responses to AZD1222 COVID-19 vaccine. CDR1 and CDR2 (germline): MDHEN, SYDVKM. The CDR3 consists of 15 residues. With 5 bases removed from V and 9 bases from J, the gap between germline ends came to 17 bases. Sequenced by immunoSEQ multiplex PCR; TCRdb stores in-frame clones only, minus some. The table lists 120,000 or so clones, more than 75% of them singletons. Notes on the study in general: Just 5 or 6 AZD1222 recipients tested seropositive at baseline.

About this clone: Its antigen remains unknown.

The sequence came from an adult who received the AZD1222 COVID-19 vaccine. The chain joins TRBV28 to TRBJ1-6; D not resolved. The starting material was peripheral blood, obtained 28 days after the second AZD1222 dose. The CDR3 sequence is CASSRQEGYGSPLHF. CDR3 DNA sequence: TGTGCCAGCAGTCGCCAAGAGGGTTACGGTTCACCCCTCCACTTT.